Shown below are 8 T cell receptor beta chains from a single sample sequenced in a study of glioma-infiltrating T cells. TCR alpha and beta CDR3 regions were amplified from RNA using iRepertoire nested multiplex PCR. MiXCR was run by TCRdb on the multiplex PCR reads, yielding one entry per CDR3 protein. Here the sample spans 20,000 to 25,000 distinct CDR3 sequences, around 24% being singletons. The specimen sequenced was glioma tissue, nonneoplastic brain tissue, or PBMCs (not recorded which). The receptors were sampled from a human donor with low-grade glioma or glioblastoma, undergoing nonglioma brain surgery, or in good health (not recorded which).

Details on this clonotype: A much larger clone differs from this one at a single base, so this may be a read error. V usage is TRBV6-2 or TRBV6-3 and J usage is TRBJ2-1, with D possibly TRBD2 on 5 matching bases. The germline V gene encodes CDR1 MNHEY and CDR2 SVGEGT. This CDR3 comprises 16 residues. V was cut by 2 bases and J by 6 bases, with 17 bases left in between. The DNA for the CDR3 is TGTGCCAGCAGTTACCCCATAAGTCCGCTAGCCAATGAGCAGTTCTTC. Amino acid sequence: CASSYPISPLANEQFF.

On this clonotype: A clone one base away is much larger, so this may be a read error. The chain recombines TRBV20-1 with TRBJ1-1; TRBD1 matches 7 bases. J gave up 5 bases and V 8 bases, and 8 bases lay outside the gene matches. The CDR3 is made up of 12 amino acids. Germline values: CDR1 DFQATT, CDR2 SNEGSKA (reference sequence). The CDR3 DNA reads TGCAGTACGACAGGGTGGGGAACTGAAGCTTTCTTT. Translated, it gives CSTTGWGTEAFF.

This clonotype was recorded many times. The rearrangement joins TRBV9 to TRBJ1-2; 7 nucleotides match TRBD1. The CDR3 has 13 amino acids. The junction had 2 bases not matched to a gene; V was cut back by 4 bases and J by 2 bases. Germline CDR1 SGDLS, CDR2 YYNGEE. The CDR3 sequence is CASSTGQNYGYTF. The CDR3 DNA follows: TGTGCCAGCAGCACGGGACAGAACTATGGCTACACCTTC.

Only a few counts were recorded for this clonotype. V usage is TRBV29-1 and J usage is TRBJ2-2; TRBD1 agrees at 10 bases. Germline CDR1 is SQVTM and CDR2 is ANQGSEA. Losses at the gene ends were 7 bases for V and 2 bases for J; bases not matched to a gene: 13. The CDR3 is made up of 17 amino acids. DNA of the CDR3: TGCAGCGCCGGAGACAGGGGGCTACCTTCTAACACCGGGGAGCTGTTTTTT. This codes for CSAGDRGLPSNTGELFF.

Concerning this clonotype itself: A much larger clone is a single base away; this may be a read error. The genes are TRBV27 and TRBJ1-1; 9 bases are shared with TRBD1. Trimming took 3 bases from V and 9 from J; bases not matched to a gene: 14. The CDR3 totals 16 residues. Germline CDR1 and CDR2: MNHEY and SMNVEV (reference sequence). CDR3 sequence reads: CASSLGGGQGRSQAFF. CDR3 DNA: TGTGCCAGCAGTTTGGGGGGCGGACAGGGGAGAAGTCAAGCTTTCTTT.

This clonotype was observed at least ten times. The chain joins TRBV28 to TRBJ2-5; D call uncertain. The CDR3 length is 14 residues. From germline, CDR1 is MDHEN and CDR2 SYDVKM. V shed 6 bases and J shed 5 bases, with 16 bases lying between them. CDR3 bases: TGTGCCAGCAGCACCTTCTCAGGTGGTGAGACCCAGTACTTC. It yields the protein CASSTFSGGETQYF. Using reference TRBV28 and TRBJ2-5 for the parts outside the CDR3, the full variable domain is DVKVTQSSRYLVKRTGEKVFLECVQDMDHENMFWYRQDPGLGLRLIYFSYDVKMKEKGDIPEGYSVSREKKERFSLILESASTNQTSMYLCASSTFSGGETQYFGPGTRLLVL.

This clonotype was picked up many times. This chain connects TRBV29-1 to TRBJ1-2; D not certain. In germline, CDR1 is SQVTM, CDR2 ANQGSEA. This CDR3 comprises 14 residues. The V end was cut by 6 bases, the J end by 4 bases, with 18 bases between. CDR3 bases: TGCAGCGTCCTTAGTCTAAGGCCCTCCTATGGCTACACCTTC. It codes for CSVLSLRPSYGYTF. The variable domain in full, with the rest retrieved from reference TRBV29-1 and TRBJ1-2, is SAVISQKPSRDICQRGTSLTIQCQVDSQVTMMFWYRQQPGQSLTLIATANQGSEATYESGFVIDKFPISRPNLTFSTLTVSNMSPEDSSIYLCSVLSLRPSYGYTFGSGTRLTVV.

The sample holds a few counts of this clonotype. One end of the junction fails to match germline, which may point to a read error. CDR3 in amino acids: CASSPPSGLSAF. CDR3 in DNA: TGTGCCAGCAGCCCCCCATCTGGTCTCAGTGCCTTC. This rearrangement joins TRBV7-6 to TRBJ2-7; no firm D call. The CDR3 covers 12 residues. Germline V gives CDR1 SGHVS, CDR2 FNYEAQ.